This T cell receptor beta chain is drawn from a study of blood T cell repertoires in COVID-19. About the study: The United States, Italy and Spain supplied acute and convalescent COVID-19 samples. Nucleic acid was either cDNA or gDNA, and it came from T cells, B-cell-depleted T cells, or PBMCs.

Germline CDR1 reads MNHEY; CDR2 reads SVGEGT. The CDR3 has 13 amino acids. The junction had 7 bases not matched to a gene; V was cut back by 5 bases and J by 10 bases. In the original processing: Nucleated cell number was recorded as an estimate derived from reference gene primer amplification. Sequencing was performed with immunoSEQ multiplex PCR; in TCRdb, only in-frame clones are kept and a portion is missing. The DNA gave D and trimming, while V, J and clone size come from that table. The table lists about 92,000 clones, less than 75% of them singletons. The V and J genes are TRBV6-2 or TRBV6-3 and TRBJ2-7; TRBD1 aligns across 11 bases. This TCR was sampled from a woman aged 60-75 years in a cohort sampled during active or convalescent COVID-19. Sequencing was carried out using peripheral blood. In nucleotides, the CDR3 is TGTGCCAGCAGTAACGGACAGGGGGCCCCTCAGTACTTC. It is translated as CASSNGQGAPQYF.